Listed below are T cell receptor beta chains from one sample, sequenced in a study of T cells in localized non-small cell lung cancer. Sequencing was performed with immunoSEQ multiplex PCR; in TCRdb, only in-frame clones are kept and a portion is missing. The sample has approximately 50,000 clones, around 83% seen once. The sample here was PBMCs, taken before any cancer treatment. The origin of the receptors is a man between 35 and 75 years old with stage II lung adenocarcinoma. Both conserved end residues are part of each CDR3. Each record gives: D gene, clone size, V gene, J gene, CDR3 protein, CDR3 DNA. A D gene is named only where the DNA matches it firmly. Size tells how often a clone was seen (once, few, many) or the class of an expanded clone, and some rows leave it out.

d_gene: NA
abundance: NA
v_gene: TRBV2
j_gene: TRBJ2-2
CDR3aa: CASTKRGGTGELFF
CDR3nt: TGTGCCAGCACCAAAAGGGGGGGCACCGGGGAGCTGTTTTTT

d_gene: NA
abundance: NA
v_gene: TRBV27
j_gene: TRBJ2-1
CDR3aa: CASRWGNEQFF
CDR3nt: TGTGCCAGCAGGTGGGGGAATGAGCAGTTCTTC

d_gene: NA
abundance: NA
v_gene: TRBV5-6
j_gene: TRBJ2-7
CDR3aa: CASSLVRDASYEQYF
CDR3nt: TGTGCCAGCAGCTTGGTCCGAGATGCGTCCTACGAGCAGTACTTC

d_gene: NA
abundance: NA
v_gene: TRBV5-1
j_gene: TRBJ2-7
CDR3aa: CASSLDSGDYEQYF
CDR3nt: TGCGCCAGCAGCTTGGATTCGGGGGACTACGAGCAGTACTTC

d_gene: TRBD1
abundance: NA
v_gene: TRBV18
j_gene: TRBJ1-6
CDR3aa: CASSPTGKAYNSPLHF
CDR3nt: TGTGCCAGCTCACCGACAGGGAAAGCTTATAATTCACCCCTCCACTTT

d_gene: NA
abundance: once
v_gene: TRBV19
j_gene: TRBJ2-1
CDR3aa: CASSLGRSGHTHNEQFF
CDR3nt: TGTGCCAGTAGTTTGGGACGGAGTGGGCACACACACAATGAGCAGTTCTTC

d_gene: NA
abundance: NA
v_gene: TRBV6-1
j_gene: TRBJ1-5
CDR3aa: CASSAERGDINFHSNQPQHF
CDR3nt: TGTGCCAGCAGTGCCGAACGGGGGGATATTAACTTTCATAGCAATCAGCCCCAGCATTTT

d_gene: TRBD2
abundance: NA
v_gene: TRBV5-4
j_gene: TRBJ2-1
CDR3aa: CASSPEPSGGTNEQFF
CDR3nt: TGTGCCAGCAGCCCCGAGCCCAGCGGGGGCACCAATGAGCAGTTCTTC

d_gene: NA
abundance: NA
v_gene: TRBV10-2
j_gene: TRBJ2-1
CDR3aa: CASSESAGWDDEQFF
CDR3nt: TGCGCCAGCAGTGAGTCCGCAGGGTGGGACGATGAGCAGTTCTTC

d_gene: TRBD1
abundance: NA
v_gene: TRBV4-1
j_gene: TRBJ1-5
CDR3aa: CASSRQGHQPQHF
CDR3nt: TGCGCCAGCAGCCGACAGGGGCATCAGCCCCAGCATTTT

d_gene: TRBD1
abundance: NA
v_gene: TRBV19
j_gene: TRBJ1-4
CDR3aa: CASSQQGRGEKLFF
CDR3nt: TGTGCCAGTAGCCAACAGGGGCGAGGTGAAAAACTGTTTTTT

d_gene: NA
abundance: once
v_gene: TRBV11-2
j_gene: TRBJ2-2
CDR3aa: CASSEGRRTGELFF
CDR3nt: TGTGCCAGCAGCGAGGGTAGAAGGACCGGGGAGCTGTTTTTT

d_gene: NA
abundance: NA
v_gene: TRBV12-5
j_gene: TRBJ1-3
CDR3aa: CASGFKGRDKGGNTIYF
CDR3nt: TGTGCTAGTGGTTTTAAGGGCAGGGACAAAGGTGGAAACACCATATATTTT

d_gene: TRBD1
abundance: once
v_gene: TRBV7-6
j_gene: TRBJ1-2
CDR3aa: CASSATGVYGYTF
CDR3nt: TGTGCCAGCAGTGCGACAGGGGTCTATGGCTACACCTTC

d_gene: NA
abundance: NA
v_gene: TRBV6-1
j_gene: TRBJ1-3
CDR3aa: CASSENRRNTIYF
CDR3nt: TGTGCCAGCAGTGAGAATAGGCGGAACACCATATATTTT

d_gene: TRBD1
abundance: NA
v_gene: TRBV30
j_gene: TRBJ1-1
CDR3aa: CAWSAGQGDTEAFF
CDR3nt: TGTGCCTGGAGTGCCGGACAGGGGGACACTGAAGCTTTCTTT

d_gene: TRBD2
abundance: once
v_gene: TRBV5-4
j_gene: TRBJ2-7
CDR3aa: CASSLGSGGILYEQYF
CDR3nt: TGTGCCAGCAGCTTGGGTAGCGGGGGTATCTTGTACGAGCAGTACTTC

d_gene: TRBD1
abundance: NA
v_gene: TRBV19
j_gene: TRBJ1-1
CDR3aa: CASNLLEGATEAFF
CDR3nt: TGTGCCAGTAACCTTTTGGAGGGGGCCACTGAAGCTTTCTTT

d_gene: NA
abundance: NA
v_gene: TRBV5-6
j_gene: TRBJ2-5
CDR3aa: CASSWGPTGMETQYF
CDR3nt: TGTGCCAGCAGCTGGGGTCCAACAGGAATGGAGACCCAGTACTTC

d_gene: TRBD1
abundance: few
v_gene: TRBV4-1
j_gene: TRBJ1-1
CDR3aa: CASSQERGQGEMNTEAFF
CDR3nt: TGCGCCAGCAGCCAAGAAAGGGGACAGGGGGAAATGAACACTGAAGCTTTCTTT

d_gene: NA
abundance: NA
v_gene: TRBV30
j_gene: TRBJ2-3
CDR3aa: CAWSVPPPDTQYF
CDR3nt: TGTGCCTGGAGTGTACCTCCCCCAGATACGCAGTATTTT

d_gene: TRBD1
abundance: once
v_gene: TRBV23-1
j_gene: TRBJ1-4
CDR3aa: CASSQNRGATNEKLFF
CDR3nt: TGCGCCAGCAGTCAGAACAGGGGGGCAACTAATGAAAAACTGTTTTTT

d_gene: NA
abundance: NA
v_gene: TRBV19
j_gene: TRBJ1-4
CDR3aa: CASSISGRGEKLFF
CDR3nt: TGTGCCAGTAGTATATCCGGGCGCGGTGAAAAACTGTTTTTT

d_gene: NA
abundance: NA
v_gene: TRBV15
j_gene: TRBJ1-1
CDR3aa: CAARLSRNTEAFF
CDR3nt: TGTGCCGCGAGACTCTCGAGGAACACTGAAGCTTTCTTT

d_gene: TRBD2
abundance: NA
v_gene: TRBV18
j_gene: TRBJ2-2
CDR3aa: CASSPLGTSTAGELFF
CDR3nt: TGTGCCAGCTCACCACTCGGGACTAGTACTGCCGGGGAGCTGTTTTTT

d_gene: NA
abundance: NA
v_gene: TRBV6-5
j_gene: TRBJ2-1
CDR3aa: CASSQTRGEQFF
CDR3nt: TGTGCCAGCAGCCAAACCCGGGGTGAGCAGTTCTTC

d_gene: NA
abundance: NA
v_gene: TRBV2
j_gene: TRBJ1-2
CDR3aa: CASSIDRLYGYTF
CDR3nt: TGTGCCAGCAGTATTGACAGGCTGTATGGCTACACCTTC

d_gene: TRBD1
abundance: NA
v_gene: TRBV5-6
j_gene: TRBJ1-1
CDR3aa: CASSPAGQQRGWAEAFF
CDR3nt: TGTGCCAGCAGCCCGGCGGGACAGCAACGTGGGTGGGCTGAAGCTTTCTTT